A single sample is the source of the 17 T cell receptor beta chains below, sequenced in a study of PD-1 blockade in classical Hodgkin lymphoma. Documented time point: cycle 4 day 1 (C4D1), after more than five weeks of nivolumab. Every single patient, without exception, relapsed after autologous stem cell transplantation, and brentuximab vedotin exposure varied. The protocol was immunoSEQ multiplex PCR, while the TCRdb copy is restricted to in-frame clones and leaves out a portion. This table has 25,000 to 40,000 clones, around 74% appearing once. The sequences come from peripheral blood mononuclear cells (PBMCs), collected before the fourth cycle of nivolumab. The receptors were gathered from a human donor with classical Hodgkin lymphoma.

The chain employs TRBV29-1 and TRBJ1-4; 9 positions match TRBD1. The CDR3 length is 15 residues. From germline, CDR1 is SQVTM and CDR2 ANQGSEA. Trimming took 5 bases from V and 4 from J; bases not matched to a gene: 8. CDR3 nucleotide sequence: TGCAGCGTTACATTACCGGGACAGGGTAATGAAAAACTGTTTTTT. Its translation is CSVTLPGQGNEKLFF.

J is TRBJ2-2 and V is TRBV4-1, with 10 bases identical to TRBD1. The CDR3 loop spans 17 amino acids. With V trimmed by 4 bases and J by 7 bases, 12 bases remained unmatched. Germline assignment: CDR1 MGHRA and CDR2 YSYEKL. The CDR3 loop is CASSLQLGTGDIGELFF. Written as DNA, the CDR3 is TGCGCCAGCAGCCTTCAATTGGGGACAGGGGATATCGGGGAGCTGTTTTTT.

The chain joins TRBV2 to TRBJ2-7; D remains unclear. V was clipped by 6 bases and J by 5 bases, with 14 bases between them. There are 13 residues in the CDR3. CDR1 and CDR2 (germline): SNHLY, FYNNEI. In DNA form, the CDR3 reads TGTGCCAGCAGGGACGTAGGGATACACGAGCAGTACTTC. Its translation: CASRDVGIHEQYF. Variable domain in full (rest from reference TRBV2 and TRBJ2-7): EPEVTQTPSHQVTQMGQEVILRCVPISNHLYFYWYRQILGQKVEFLVSFYNNEISEKSEIFDDQFSVERPDGSNFTLKIRSTKLEDSAMYFCASRDVGIHEQYFGPGTRLTVT.

The CDR3 DNA reads as TGTGCCAGCGGTGACATAGATAATTCACCCCTCCACTTT. Translating gives CASGDIDNSPLHF. The chain combines TRBV7-9 with TRBJ1-6; D gene unclear. Germline V CDR1 and CDR2: SEHNR, FQNEAQ (reference sequence). The CDR3 has 13 amino acids. Between the trimmed V and J ends, which lost 8 bases and 5 bases, there was a span of 10 bases.

The table lists this clone with a few counts. The chain has TRBV27 and TRBJ1-5, with TRBD1 as a possible D gene (5 bases). Germline-derived CDR1 and CDR2 are MNHEY and SMNVEV (reference sequence). V lost 0 bases and J 3 bases, leaving 9 bases between the germline ends. The CDR3 contains 15 residues. CDR3 DNA sequence: TGTGCCAGCAGTTTATCAGCGGGGGTCAATCAGCCCCAGCATTTT. This encodes CASSLSAGVNQPQHF.

The chain carries TRBV19 and TRBJ2-5; D may be TRBD1 (5 bases). CDR1 is LNHDA and CDR2 is SQIVND in the germline V gene (reference sequence). CDR3 length: 15 amino acids. Between the trimmed V and J ends, which lost 3 bases and 2 bases, there was a span of 13 bases. The CDR3 region has the DNA TGTGCCAGTAGTATTGGGGCGCTGAGGCAAGAGACCCAGTACTTC. Translating gives CASSIGALRQETQYF.

V usage is TRBV15 and J usage is TRBJ1-3, with D unresolved. Germline assignment: CDR1 LNHNV and CDR2 YYDKDF (reference sequence). CDR3 length: 16 residues. The germline V and J ends were trimmed by 3 bases and 4 bases, with 16 bases remaining between them. For the CDR3, the DNA is TGTGCCACCAGCAGCCTAGGCGCCGGGGTGGGAAACACCATATATTTT. Translated, it gives CATSSLGAGVGNTIYF.

This chain uses TRBV4-3 with TRBJ1-5; D possibly corresponds to TRBD1 (5 bases). CDR1 LGHNA and CDR2 YSLEER come from the germline V gene. The CDR3 extends over 16 amino acids. Trimming pared 0 bases from V and 3 bases from J, leaving 12 bases between. The CDR3 region has the DNA TGCGCCAGCAGCCAAGATTATCCAGGGCTCAATCAGCCCCAGCATTTT. Protein sequence: CASSQDYPGLNQPQHF.

This clone has just one count. The CDR3: CASSVVFRGSTEAFF. The CDR3 DNA reads as TGTGCCAGCAGCGTAGTTTTTCGGGGGAGCACTGAAGCTTTCTTT. J is TRBJ1-1 and V is TRBV9; weak D call: TRBD1 (5 bases). The CDR3 has 15 residues. V shed 0 bases and J shed 4 bases, with 13 bases lying between them. The germline CDR1 and CDR2 sequences are SGDLS and YYNGEE.

The chain has TRBV4-1 and TRBJ1-1, with no clear D. This CDR3 is built from 14 residues. CDR1 is MGHRA, CDR2 YSYEKL, per germline. V was trimmed by 3 bases and J by 2 bases, leaving 10 bases between them. CDR3 sequence reads: CASSQVAGNTEAFF. CDR3 DNA: TGCGCCAGCAGCCAGGTCGCCGGTAACACTGAAGCTTTCTTT.

V and J are TRBV4-3 and TRBJ1-5, with D tentatively TRBD1 (5 bases). The CDR3 loop spans 14 amino acids. V lost 0 bases, J lost 11 bases, and 14 bases lay in between. The germline V gene encodes CDR1 LGHNA and CDR2 YSLEER. The CDR3: CASSQEPRRGSQHF. The CDR3 coding sequence is TGCGCCAGCAGCCAAGAACCCAGGCGGGGGTCCCAGCATTTT.

This clone counts as medium-sized. The chain recombines TRBV9 with TRBJ1-1, with a tentative D call TRBD1 (6 bases). CDR1 is SGDLS, CDR2 YYNGEE, per germline. Trimming pared 5 bases from V and 0 bases from J, leaving 11 bases between. CDR3 length: 14 residues. The DNA for the CDR3 is TGTGCCAGCAGTCCGGGACATTTGAACACTGAAGCTTTCTTT. Protein sequence: CASSPGHLNTEAFF.

The chain is built from TRBV19 and TRBJ2-7; D gene ambiguous. The germline V gene encodes CDR1 LNHDA and CDR2 SQIVND (reference sequence). This CDR3 comprises 14 residues. The V end was cut by 3 bases, the J end by 0 bases, with 9 bases between. The CDR3, as DNA: TGTGCCAGTAGTATTCGCCCAACCTCCTACGAGCAGTACTTC. Translated: CASSIRPTSYEQYF.

The V gene is TRBV12-5, the J gene TRBJ2-1; D not certain. Trimming took 1 base from V and 7 from J, leaving 11 bases between them. From germline, CDR1 is LGHNT and CDR2 FRNRAP. The CDR3 covers 14 residues. The CDR3 DNA reads as TGTGCTAGTGGTTTGGAGAGCTTACTTAATGAGCAGTTCTTC. Its protein is CASGLESLLNEQFF.

The rearrangement links TRBV7-8 to TRBJ2-6; D might be TRBD2 (6 bases). V dropped 0 bases and J dropped 4 bases, with 10 bases sitting between them. CDR3 length: 16 amino acids. Germline-derived CDR1 and CDR2 are SGHVS and FQNEAQ. The CDR3: CASSLAGGPGANVLTF. The CDR3 DNA sequence: TGTGCCAGCAGCTTAGCGGGGGGACCGGGGGCCAACGTCCTGACTTTC.

The chain uses TRBV19 and TRBJ1-3; D is ambiguous. Between the trimmed V and J ends, which lost 3 bases and 1 base, there was a span of 10 bases. This CDR3 has 15 amino acids. Per the germline V gene, CDR1 is LNHDA and CDR2 is SQIVND (reference sequence). The DNA for the CDR3 is TGTGCCAGTAGTATGGGAGGCTCATCTGGAAACACCATATATTTT. Amino acid sequence: CASSMGGSSGNTIYF.

This chain connects TRBV2 to TRBJ2-7; D possibly matches TRBD1 or TRBD2 (6 bases each). Trimming removed 8 bases at V and 3 bases at J, with 14 bases between. From germline, CDR1 is SNHLY and CDR2 FYNNEI. The length of the CDR3 is 13 residues. CDR3 sequence reads: CASLRGGGYEQYF. CDR3 coding DNA: TGTGCCAGCCTCCGAGGAGGGGGCTACGAGCAGTACTTC.